Listed below are T cell receptor beta chains from one sample, sequenced in a study of Ad26.COV2.S vaccination and SARS-CoV-2 variants. Produced via immunoSEQ multiplex PCR; TCRdb's table is partial and in-frame only. The table records 300,000 to 400,000 clones, 70% to 90% of them present only once. Sequences were derived from peripheral blood, sampled in a trial of Ad26.COV2.S vaccine versus placebo. The receptors here all came from a person aged 18-65 years who received the Ad26.COV2.S COVID-19 vaccine or a placebo. Each CDR3 is given with its conserved first and last residue. Fields, in order: D gene, J gene, V gene, clone size, CDR3 DNA, CDR3 protein. The D gene is left open where the match is weak. The size entry is marked missing in some rows and otherwise reads once, few, many or a size class.

>.|TRBJ1-2|TRBV2|.
TGTGCCTCTCAATTCTCGAACCGGGGTTATGGCTACACCTTC
CASQFSNRGYGYTF
>TRBD1|TRBJ2-7|TRBV5-1|.
TGCGCCAGCCTCCCCGGGACAGCCTCCTACGAGCAGTACTTC
CASLPGTASYEQYF
>.|TRBJ2-7|TRBV6-5|.
TGTGCCAGCAGTTACTCTCTCCGGGGGAGCTCCTACGAGCAGTACTTC
CASSYSLRGSSYEQYF
>TRBD2|TRBJ2-3|TRBV10-3|once
TGTGCCATCGGGACTAGCTTAGATACGCAGTATTTT
CAIGTSLDTQYF
>.|TRBJ2-2|TRBV25-1|.
TGTGCCAGCAGTCAGACGAGGGATTCCTCGAACACCGGGGAGCTGTTTTTT
CASSQTRDSSNTGELFF
>.|TRBJ1-3|TRBV28|.
TGTGCCAGCAGTTTACTCCCCTGGGACACCATATATTTT
CASSLLPWDTIYF
>.|TRBJ2-1|TRBV6-4|.
TGTGCCAGCAGTGACGGGCAAATCGAGTTCTTC
CASSDGQIEFF
>TRBD1|TRBJ1-6|TRBV5-1|.
TGCGCCAGCAGCTTGGCCGGGACAGGGAATTCACCCCTCCACTTT
CASSLAGTGNSPLHF
>.|TRBJ1-1|TRBV7-2|many
TGTGCCAGCAGCTTATCTGGGGGGCATGAAGCTTTCTTT
CASSLSGGHEAFF
>TRBD1|TRBJ2-7|TRBV5-6|once
TGTGCCAGCAGCCCTAGGACAGGGAGGACCTACGAGCAGTACTTC
CASSPRTGRTYEQYF
>.|TRBJ2-3|TRBV29-1|.
TGCAGCGCTGCATCGGGCGGGGGCACAGATACGCAGTATTTT
CSAASGGGTDTQYF
>.|TRBJ1-1|TRBV21-1|.
TGTGCCAGCAGAAGAATGAACACTGAAGCTTTCTTT
CASRRMNTEAFF
>.|TRBJ2-7|TRBV3-1/TRBV3-2|.
TGTGCCAGCAGCCAAGGACCTACCGCCGGCTACGAGCAGTACTTC
CASSQGPTAGYEQYF
>.|TRBJ1-6|TRBV5-1|.
TGCGCCAGCAGCTTAATCCCACAGAATAATTCACCCCTCCACTTT
CASSLIPQNNSPLHF
>TRBD2|TRBJ2-3|TRBV3-1/TRBV3-2|few
TGTGCCAGCAGCCAGGGACTAGCGGACACAGATACGCAGTATTTT
CASSQGLADTDTQYF
>.|TRBJ2-7|TRBV15|.
TGTGCCACCAGCAGAGATCCCAGCGGTCGGCAGTACTTC
CATSRDPSGRQYF
>TRBD1|TRBJ2-3|TRBV2|.
TGTGCCAGCAGCCGCCAGGGGGCGAGCACAGATACGCAGTATTTT
CASSRQGASTDTQYF
>.|TRBJ1-3|TRBV6-6|few
TGTGCCAGCAGTTATAACTCTGGAAACACCATATATTTT
CASSYNSGNTIYF
>.|TRBJ1-4|TRBV21-1|.
TGTGCCAGCAGCATCTCTCGGGAAAAACTGTTTTTT
CASSISREKLFF
>.|TRBJ1-1|TRBV2|.
TGTGCCAGCAACACGGACGGGTACACTGAAGCTTTCTTT
CASNTDGYTEAFF
>.|TRBJ1-2|TRBV5-1|.
TGCGCCAGCAGCCCCCTTGGAGTTGGCTACACCTTC
CASSPLGVGYTF
>TRBD1|TRBJ2-1|TRBV15|once
TGTGCCACCAAACAGGGGGCTATAAACAATGAGCAGTTCTTC
CATKQGAINNEQFF
>TRBD2|TRBJ2-6|TRBV18|.
TGTGCCAGCTCATCCAGCGGGGGGACCCCTGGGGCCAACGTCCTGACTTTC
CASSSSGGTPGANVLTF
>.|TRBJ2-2|TRBV19|.
TGTGCCAGTAGTAGGGGGCCCGGGGAGCTGTTTTTT
CASSRGPGELFF
>.|TRBJ2-3|TRBV19|.
TGTGCCAGTACAGGGAGCACAGATACGCAGTATTTT
CASTGSTDTQYF
>.|TRBJ1-5|TRBV5-8|.
TGTGCCAGCAGTCCAGTCAGCAGGGTATGGAATCAGCCCCAGCATTTT
CASSPVSRVWNQPQHF
>.|TRBJ2-2|TRBV3-1/TRBV3-2|many
TGTGCCAGCAGCCTACGGATCACCGGGGAGCTGTTTTTT
CASSLRITGELFF
>.|TRBJ1-1|TRBV25-1|.
TGTGCCAGCAGTGGATTGAACACTGAAGCTTTCTTT
CASSGLNTEAFF